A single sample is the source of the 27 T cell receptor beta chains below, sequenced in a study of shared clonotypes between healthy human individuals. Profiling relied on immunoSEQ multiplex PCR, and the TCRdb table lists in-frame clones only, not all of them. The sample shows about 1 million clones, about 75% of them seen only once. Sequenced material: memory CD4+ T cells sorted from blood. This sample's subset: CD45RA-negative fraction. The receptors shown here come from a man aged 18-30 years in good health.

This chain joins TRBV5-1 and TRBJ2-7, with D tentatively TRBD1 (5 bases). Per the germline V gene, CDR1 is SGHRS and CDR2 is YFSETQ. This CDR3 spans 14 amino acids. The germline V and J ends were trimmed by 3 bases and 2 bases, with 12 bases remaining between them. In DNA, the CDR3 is TGCGCCAGCAGCTCGACAGAGATAACCTACGAGCAGTACTTC. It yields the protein CASSSTEITYEQYF.

The CDR3 here is CASSSRDRENTGELFF. The CDR3, as DNA: TGTGCCAGCAGTTCTCGGGACAGGGAGAACACCGGGGAGCTGTTTTTT. This chain joins TRBV27 and TRBJ2-2, with 9 positions matching TRBD1. CDR1 and CDR2 (germline): MNHEY, SMNVEV (reference sequence). V shed 4 bases and J 1 base; nucleotides not matched to a gene: 4. The CDR3 spans 16 residues.

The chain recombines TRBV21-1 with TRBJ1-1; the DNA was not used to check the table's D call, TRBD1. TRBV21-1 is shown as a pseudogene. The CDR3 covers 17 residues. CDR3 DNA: TGTGCCAGCAGCAAAGCGCTGGGACAGAACATGAACACTGAAGCTTTCTTT. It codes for CASSKALGQNMNTEAFF.

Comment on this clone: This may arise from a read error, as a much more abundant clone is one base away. In DNA, the CDR3 is TGTGCCAGCAGCCTCGGGGGTTTTGGCAATCAGCCCCAGCATTTT. It codes for CASSLGGFGNQPQHF. This chain joins TRBV4-2 and TRBJ1-5; maybe TRBD1 (5 bases). V was shortened by 4 bases and J by 2 bases, with 12 bases between the two germline ends. The germline gives CDR1 LGHNA, CDR2 YNFKEQ. This CDR3 has 15 amino acids.

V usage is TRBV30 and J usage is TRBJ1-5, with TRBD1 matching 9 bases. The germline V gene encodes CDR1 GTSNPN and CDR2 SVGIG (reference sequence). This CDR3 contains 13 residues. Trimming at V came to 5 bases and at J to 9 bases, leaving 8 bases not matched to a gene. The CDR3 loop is CAWARDRASPQHF. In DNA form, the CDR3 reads TGTGCCTGGGCCCGGGACAGGGCTTCGCCCCAGCATTTT. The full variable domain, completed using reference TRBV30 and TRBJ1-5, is SQTIHQWPATLVQPVGSPLSLECTVEGTSNPNLYWYRQAAGRGLQLLFYSVGIGQISSEVPQNLSASRPQDRQFILSSKKLLLSDSGFYLCAWARDRASPQHFGDGTRLSIL.

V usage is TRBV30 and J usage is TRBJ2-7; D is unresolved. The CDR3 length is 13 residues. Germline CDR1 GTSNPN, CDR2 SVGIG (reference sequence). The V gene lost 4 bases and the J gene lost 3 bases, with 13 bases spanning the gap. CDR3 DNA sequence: TGTGCCTGGAAGACACGGGCCTACTACGAGCAGTACTTC. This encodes CAWKTRAYYEQYF.

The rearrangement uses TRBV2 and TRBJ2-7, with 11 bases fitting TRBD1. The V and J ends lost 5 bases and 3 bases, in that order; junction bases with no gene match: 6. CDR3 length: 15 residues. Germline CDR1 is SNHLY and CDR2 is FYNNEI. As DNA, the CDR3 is TGTGCCAGCAGTATGGCGGGACAGGGGGTCTACGAGCAGTACTTC. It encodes CASSMAGQGVYEQYF.

The CDR3 region has the DNA TGTGCCAGCAGCTCATGGGGGTTAAGCTCTGGAAACACCATATATTTT. Residues: CASSSWGLSSGNTIYF. The rearrangement uses TRBV7-9 and TRBJ1-3; perhaps TRBD1 as D (5 bases). The CDR3 runs 16 residues. Trimming took off 4 bases at V and 0 bases at J, with 13 bases between the two ends. Looked up from germline, CDR1 is SEHNR and CDR2 is FQNEAQ (reference sequence).

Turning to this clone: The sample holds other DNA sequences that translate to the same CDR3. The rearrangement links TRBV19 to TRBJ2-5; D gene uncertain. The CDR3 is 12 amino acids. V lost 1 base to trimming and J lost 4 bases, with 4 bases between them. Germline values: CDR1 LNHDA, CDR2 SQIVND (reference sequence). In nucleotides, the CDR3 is TGTGCCAGTAGTATAGGGAGAGAGACCCAGTACTTC. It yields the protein CASSIGRETQYF.

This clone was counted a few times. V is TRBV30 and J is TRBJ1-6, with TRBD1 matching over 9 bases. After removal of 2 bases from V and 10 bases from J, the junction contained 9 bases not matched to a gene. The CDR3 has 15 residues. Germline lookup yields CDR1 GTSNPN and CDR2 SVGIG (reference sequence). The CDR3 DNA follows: TGTGCCTGGAGTCAAGACAGGGGGATGGGGTCACCCCTCCACTTT. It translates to CAWSQDRGMGSPLHF.

The CDR3 sequence is CASSRVGGAGTEAFF. The CDR3 nucleotides are TGCGCCAGCAGCCGGGTGGGGGGCGCGGGTACTGAAGCTTTCTTT. The V and J genes are TRBV5-1 and TRBJ1-1; tentative D call: TRBD1 (6 bases). V lost 4 bases to trimming and J lost 5 bases, with 18 bases between them. Germline lookup yields CDR1 SGHRS and CDR2 YFSETQ. The CDR3 runs to 15 residues.

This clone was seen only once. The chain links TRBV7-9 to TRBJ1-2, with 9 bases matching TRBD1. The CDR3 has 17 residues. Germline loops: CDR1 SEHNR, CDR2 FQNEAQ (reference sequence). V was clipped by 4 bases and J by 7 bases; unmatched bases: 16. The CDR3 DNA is TGTGCCAGCAGCTACACATCCCTACGACAGGGGGATCGTGGCTACACCTTC. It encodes CASSYTSLRQGDRGYTF. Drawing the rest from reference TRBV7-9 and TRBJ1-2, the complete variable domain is DTGVSQNPRHKITKRGQNVTFRCDPISEHNRLYWYRQTLGQGPEFLTYFQNEAQLEKSRLLSDRFSAERPKGSFSTLEIQRTEQGDSAMYLCASSYTSLRQGDRGYTFGSGTRLTVV.

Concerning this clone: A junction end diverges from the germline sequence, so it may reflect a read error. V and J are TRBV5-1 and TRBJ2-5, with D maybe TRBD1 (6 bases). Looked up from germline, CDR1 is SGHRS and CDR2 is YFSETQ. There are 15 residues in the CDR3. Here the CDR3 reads CASSTSRGGQGTQYF. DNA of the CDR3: TGCGCCAGCAGCACCTCTCGTGGGGGACAAGGGACCCAGTACTTC. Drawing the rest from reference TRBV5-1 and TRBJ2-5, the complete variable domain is KAGVTQTPRYLIKTRGQQVTLSCSPISGHRSVSWYQQTPGQGLQFLFEYFSETQRNKGNFPGRFSGRQFSNSRSEMNVSTLELGDSALYLCASSTSRGGQGTQYFGPGTRLLVL.

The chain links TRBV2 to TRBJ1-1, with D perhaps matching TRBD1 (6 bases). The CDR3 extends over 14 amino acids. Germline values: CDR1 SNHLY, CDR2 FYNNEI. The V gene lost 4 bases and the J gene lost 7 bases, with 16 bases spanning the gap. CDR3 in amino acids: CASSVQQGLHEAFF. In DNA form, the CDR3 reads TGTGCCAGCAGTGTGCAACAGGGTTTACATGAAGCTTTCTTT.

This CDR3 is CASSVTWATYEQYF. CDR3 coding DNA: TGTGCCAGCAGTGTGACATGGGCCACCTACGAGCAGTACTTC. The chain couples TRBV6-1 to TRBJ2-7; D not resolved. The CDR3 runs 14 residues. V dropped 4 bases and J dropped 2 bases, with 12 bases sitting between them. The germline gives CDR1 MNHNS, CDR2 SASEGT.

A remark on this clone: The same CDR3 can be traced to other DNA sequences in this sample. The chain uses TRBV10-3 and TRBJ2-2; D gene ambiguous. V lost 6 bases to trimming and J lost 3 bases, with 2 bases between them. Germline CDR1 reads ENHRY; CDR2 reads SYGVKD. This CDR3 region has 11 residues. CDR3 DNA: TGTGCCATCAGAGACACCGGGGAGCTGTTTTTT. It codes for CAIRDTGELFF.

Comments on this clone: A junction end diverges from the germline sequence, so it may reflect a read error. DNA of the CDR3: TGTGCCACCAGTGAAACGGCCAACGAGCAGTACTTC. Protein: CATSETANEQYF. The chain has TRBV10-3 and TRBJ2-7; no clear D gene. Germline lookup yields CDR1 ENHRY and CDR2 SYGVKD. This CDR3 is built from 12 residues.

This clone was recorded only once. In DNA, the CDR3 is TGTGCCAGCAGTGCTGGGACAATAGGCGAGCAGTACTTC. It specifies CASSAGTIGEQYF. V is TRBV6-6 and J is TRBJ2-7, with D maybe TRBD1 (6 bases). CDR1 and CDR2 (germline): MNHNY, SVGAGI (reference sequence). V lost 5 bases to trimming and J lost 6 bases, with 14 bases between them. This CDR3 comprises 13 residues.

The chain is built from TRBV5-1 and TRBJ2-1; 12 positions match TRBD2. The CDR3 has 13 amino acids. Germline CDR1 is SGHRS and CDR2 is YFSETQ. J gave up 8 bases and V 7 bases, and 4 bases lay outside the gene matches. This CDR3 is CASRTSGTYEQFF. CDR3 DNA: TGCGCCAGCCGGACTAGCGGGACCTATGAGCAGTTCTTC.

CDR3 DNA: TGTGCCAGCAGCTTGGGTTCCCTCCAGGGGGGGAACATTCAGTACTTC. Protein product: CASSLGSLQGGNIQYF. This chain uses TRBV5-4 with TRBJ2-4, with D possibly being TRBD1 or TRBD2 (7 bases each). CDR1 SGHNT and CDR2 YYREEE come from the germline V gene (reference sequence). This CDR3 is built from 16 residues. Between the trimmed V and J ends, which lost 0 bases and 7 bases, there was a span of 17 bases. The full variable domain, in which reference TRBV5-4 and TRBJ2-4 provide the parts outside the CDR3, is ETGVTQSPTHLIKTRGQQVTLRCSSQSGHNTVSWYQQALGQGPQFIFQYYREEENGRGNFPPRFSGLQFPNYSSELNVNALELDDSALYLCASSLGSLQGGNIQYFGAGTRLSVL.

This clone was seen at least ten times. CDR3 loop: CASSSAGTGSYNEQFF. CDR3 coding DNA: TGTGCCAGCAGCTCCGCCGGGACTGGCTCCTACAATGAGCAGTTCTTC. The J gene is TRBJ2-1, the V gene TRBV11-2; maybe TRBD2 (6 bases). The CDR3 consists of 16 residues. The V and J ends lost 4 bases and 0 bases respectively, with 13 bases between them. The germline gives CDR1 SGHAT, CDR2 FQNNGV.

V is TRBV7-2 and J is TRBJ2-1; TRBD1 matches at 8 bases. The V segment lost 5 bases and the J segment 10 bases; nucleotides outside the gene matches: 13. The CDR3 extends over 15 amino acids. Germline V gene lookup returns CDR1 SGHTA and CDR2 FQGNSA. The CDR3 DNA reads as TGTGCCAGCAGCCCCCGGCTAGCACAGGGGGGCGAGCAGTTCTTC. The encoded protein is CASSPRLAQGGEQFF.

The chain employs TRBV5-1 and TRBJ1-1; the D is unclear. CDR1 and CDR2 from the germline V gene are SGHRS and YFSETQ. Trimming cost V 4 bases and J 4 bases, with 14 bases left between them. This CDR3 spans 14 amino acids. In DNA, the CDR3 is TGCGCCAGCAGCCAAGGGATTAAGACCACTGAAGCTTTCTTT. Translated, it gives CASSQGIKTTEAFF.

The CDR3 protein is CASRFRGAWTEAFF. CDR3 in DNA: TGTGCCAGCCGGTTTAGGGGGGCCTGGACTGAAGCTTTCTTT. This chain joins TRBV2 and TRBJ1-1; a weak D match, TRBD1 (6 bases). V shed 8 bases and J shed 5 bases, with 18 bases lying between them. The germline CDR1 and CDR2 sequences are SNHLY and FYNNEI. The CDR3 has 14 amino acids.

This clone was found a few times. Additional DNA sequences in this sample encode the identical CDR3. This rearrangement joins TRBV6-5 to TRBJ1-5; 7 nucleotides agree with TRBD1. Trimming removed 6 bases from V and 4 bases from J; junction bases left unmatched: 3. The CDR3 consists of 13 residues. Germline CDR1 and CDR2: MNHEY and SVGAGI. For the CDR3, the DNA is TGTGCCAGCAGGCGACAGGGTAATCAGCCCCAGCATTTT. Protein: CASRRQGNQPQHF.

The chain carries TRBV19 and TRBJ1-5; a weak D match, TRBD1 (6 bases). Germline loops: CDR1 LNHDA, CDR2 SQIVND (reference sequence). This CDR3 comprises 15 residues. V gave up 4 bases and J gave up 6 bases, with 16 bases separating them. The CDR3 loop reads CASSTTQGGGQPQHF. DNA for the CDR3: TGTGCCAGTAGTACTACCCAGGGAGGGGGTCAGCCCCAGCATTTT.

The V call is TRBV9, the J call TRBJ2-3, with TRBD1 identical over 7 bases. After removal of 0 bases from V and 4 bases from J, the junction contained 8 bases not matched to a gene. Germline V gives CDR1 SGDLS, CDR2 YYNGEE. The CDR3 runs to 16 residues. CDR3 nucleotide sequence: TGTGCCAGCAGCGTAGTGGGGGACAGCTCGTCAGATACGCAGTATTTT. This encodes CASSVVGDSSSDTQYF.